These 11 T cell receptor beta chains were all obtained from the same sample, sequenced in a study of blood T cell repertoires in COVID-19. Produced via immunoSEQ multiplex PCR; TCRdb's table is partial and in-frame only. The sample records roughly 81,000 clones, approximately 91% being singletons. Sequencing was done on a sample of peripheral blood. Receptor source: a man in his 70s with active or convalescent COVID-19.

The genes are TRBV9 and TRBJ2-7; 10 nucleotides match TRBD2. The CDR3 is made up of 15 amino acids. Germline assignment: CDR1 SGDLS and CDR2 YYNGEE. With V trimmed by 0 bases and J by 6 bases, 6 bases remained unmatched. CDR3 bases: TGTGCCAGCAGCGTAGGCCCAGCGGGGGGGCGCGAGCAGTACTTC. It specifies CASSVGPAGGREQYF.

This clone was counted only a few times. This chain links TRBV30 with TRBJ2-5; 10 bases line up with TRBD2. V gave up 3 bases and J gave up 4 bases; unmatched junction bases: 14. Germline lookup yields CDR1 GTSNPN and CDR2 SVGIG (reference sequence). The CDR3 length is 17 residues. The CDR3 DNA follows: TGTGCCTGGAGCCTAAAAGAAGCGGGGGGGCACAGAGAGACCCAGTACTTC. Amino acids: CAWSLKEAGGHRETQYF.

This chain links TRBV29-1 with TRBJ2-4; no reliable D call. This CDR3 is built from 13 residues. The germline V and J ends were trimmed by 5 bases and 6 bases, with 14 bases remaining between them. Germline V lookup: CDR1 SQVTM, CDR2 ANQGSEA. The CDR3 protein is CSVTPLGVNIQYF. The CDR3 nucleotides read TGCAGCGTTACGCCTCTTGGAGTAAACATTCAGTACTTC. Together with reference TRBV29-1 and TRBJ2-4, the CDR3 gives the full variable domain: SAVISQKPSRDICQRGTSLTIQCQVDSQVTMMFWYRQQPGQSLTLIATANQGSEATYESGFVIDKFPISRPNLTFSTLTVSNMSPEDSSIYLCSVTPLGVNIQYFGAGTRLSVL.

The V and J genes are TRBV12-5 and TRBJ1-2; 7 bases fit TRBD1. Germline V gene data show CDR1 as LGHNT and CDR2 as FRNRAP. J gave up 5 bases and V 1 base, and 7 bases lay outside the gene matches. This CDR3 has 15 residues. Here the CDR3 DNA reads TGTGCTAGTGGTTTGGGACAGGGCGAGATTTATGGCTACACCTTC. This codes for CASGLGQGEIYGYTF.

The rearrangement joins TRBV5-4 to TRBJ1-2; 9 positions match TRBD1. CDR1 and CDR2 from the germline V gene are SGHNT and YYREEE (reference sequence). The CDR3 totals 15 residues. V shed 0 bases, J shed 5 bases, and the junction held 5 bases outside the gene matches. This CDR3 reads CASSLDGTGRYGYTF. CDR3 nucleotides: TGTGCCAGCAGCTTGGATGGGACAGGGCGGTATGGCTACACCTTC.

The chain combines TRBV18 with TRBJ1-3; D is undetermined. This CDR3 comprises 16 residues. CDR1 is KGHSH and CDR2 is LQKENI in the germline V gene. The V and J ends lost 8 bases and 0 bases respectively, with 17 bases between them. The CDR3 DNA follows: TGTGCCAGCGCAAACACCGGCCCGGGCTCTGGAAACACCATATATTTT. Translation gives CASANTGPGSGNTIYF.

The chain carries TRBV7-6 and TRBJ1-6; no firm D call. CDR3 length equals 18 residues. V lost 5 bases, J lost 0 bases, and 17 bases lay in between. CDR1 SGHVS and CDR2 FNYEAQ come from the germline V gene. CDR3 sequence reads: CASSQMAGISSYNSPLHF. The CDR3 DNA reads TGTGCCAGCAGCCAGATGGCGGGGATCAGCTCCTATAATTCACCCCTCCACTTT.

The chain uses TRBV9 and TRBJ1-6; TRBD1 matches at 7 bases. Germline assignment: CDR1 SGDLS and CDR2 YYNGEE. V lost 3 bases, J lost 7 bases, and 4 bases stayed unmatched. The CDR3 covers 14 residues. CDR3 loop: CASSATGRNSPLHF. CDR3 coding DNA: TGTGCCAGCAGCGCGACAGGGCGGAATTCACCCCTCCACTTT.

The chain is built from TRBV7-9 and TRBJ1-5, with TRBD1 matching 8 bases. With 4 bases clipped from V and 5 bases from J, the junction kept 7 bases outside the gene matches. There are 15 residues in the CDR3. Germline lookup yields CDR1 SEHNR and CDR2 FQNEAQ (reference sequence). CDR3 region: CASSWWTGTDQPQHF. For the CDR3, the DNA is TGTGCCAGCAGCTGGTGGACAGGGACGGATCAGCCCCAGCATTTT.

This chain connects TRBV7-9 to TRBJ1-2; TRBD1 matches at 9 bases. Germline loops: CDR1 SEHNR, CDR2 FQNEAQ (reference sequence). The CDR3 has 16 amino acids. Germline trimming cut 2 bases from V and 4 bases from J; bases unmatched to any gene: 8. Here the CDR3 DNA reads TGTGCCAGCAGCTTATTTCGGACAGGGGCTCTCTATGGCTACACCTTC. Translated, it gives CASSLFRTGALYGYTF.

The chain has TRBV9 and TRBJ2-1, with a tentative D call TRBD2 (6 bases). Germline V gene lookup returns CDR1 SGDLS and CDR2 YYNGEE. V was cut by 4 bases and J by 7 bases, with 9 bases left in between. This CDR3 has 12 residues. DNA of the CDR3: TGTGCCAGCAGCTCAGGGAGGAATGAGCAGTTCTTC. Its protein product is CASSSGRNEQFF. Combining the CDR3 with reference TRBV9 and TRBJ2-1 gives the whole variable domain DSGVTQTPKHLITATGQRVTLRCSPRSGDLSVYWYQQSLDQGLQFLIQYYNGEERAKGNILERFSAQQFPDLHSELNLSSLELGDSALYFCASSSGRNEQFFGPGTRLTVL.